What follows are 2 T cell receptor beta chains derived from one specimen sequenced in a study of shared clonotypes between healthy human individuals. Naive CD8 cells were CD45RO-negative, positively selected for CCR7, excluding terminally differentiated effector memory CD45RA+ cells. TCRdb's table, derived via immunoSEQ multiplex PCR, lists solely in-frame clones and lacks some. The sample consists of a few million clones, 80% to 95% of them appearing once. Sequenced: naive CD8+ T cells from PBMCs. The receptors were gathered from a man between 18 and 35 years old in good health. Some clones in this sample may be carry-over from other donors' samples.

J is TRBJ1-5 and V is TRBV10-3, with a possible D match to TRBD1 (5 bases). Germline CDR1 ENHRY, CDR2 SYGVKD. This CDR3 has 16 amino acids. Trimming pared 0 bases from V and 5 bases from J, leaving 14 bases between. The CDR3 protein is CAISESGDPAYQPQHF. For the CDR3, the DNA is TGTGCCATCAGTGAGTCCGGGGACCCGGCTTATCAGCCCCAGCATTTT.

Note on this clone: Other nucleotide sequences from this sample produce the same CDR3. CDR3 bases: TGTGCCAGCAGCGTAGCCGCTAGCGCGTACGAGCAGTACTTC. Its protein product is CASSVAASAYEQYF. This chain links TRBV9 with TRBJ2-7, with D perhaps matching TRBD2 (6 bases). V was pared by 0 bases and J by 4 bases, with 11 bases between. This CDR3 region has 14 residues. Germline V gene data show CDR1 as SGDLS and CDR2 as YYNGEE.